These T cell receptor beta chains were read from a single sample in a study of OX40 agonist ivuxolimab in advanced cancers. The table came from immunoSEQ multiplex PCR; TCRdb's copy has only in-frame clones and leaves some out. The table shows some 90,000 clones, with 92% occurring only once. This sample comprised CD4+ or CD8+ T cells sorted from blood, obtained in a trial of the OX40 agonist ivuxolimab. Every receptor here comes from an adult with an advanced solid tumor such as melanoma, head and neck, liver or kidney cancer. CDR3s include the opening cysteine and the closing phenylalanine or tryptophan. D genes are given only for firm matches. Part of the rows lack a size; the others show once, few, many or a class for expanded clones.

size: NA; J: TRBJ1-4; V: TRBV7-2; D: NA; CDR3: CASSFRQAATNEKLFF; DNA: TGTGCCAGCAGCTTTAGACAGGCTGCAACTAATGAAAAACTGTTTTTT
size: NA; J: TRBJ1-3; V: TRBV7-2; D: TRBD1; CDR3: CASSLTHRTGGNTIYF; DNA: TGTGCCAGCAGCTTGACCCATCGGACAGGGGGAAACACCATATATTTT
size: NA; J: TRBJ2-3; V: TRBV29-1; D: NA; CDR3: CSVETGLTDTQYF; DNA: TGCAGCGTTGAGACGGGTCTAACAGATACGCAGTATTTT
size: NA; J: TRBJ2-5; V: TRBV10-1; D: NA; CDR3: CASSEVAVGGLQETQYF; DNA: TGCGCCAGCAGTGAGGTAGCCGTGGGAGGCCTCCAAGAGACCCAGTACTTC
size: NA; J: TRBJ2-4; V: TRBV2; D: TRBD1; CDR3: CASSRTGVDIQYF; DNA: TGTGCCAGCAGTCGGACAGGGGTGGACATTCAGTACTTC
size: NA; J: TRBJ2-7; V: TRBV5-5; D: TRBD2; CDR3: CASSLAPGTSDWSYEQYF; DNA: TGTGCCAGCAGCTTGGCCCCAGGGACTAGCGATTGGTCCTACGAGCAGTACTTC
size: NA; J: TRBJ2-1; V: TRBV7-2; D: NA; CDR3: CASSFQGINEQFF; DNA: TGTGCCAGCAGCTTCCAGGGTATTAATGAGCAGTTCTTC
size: NA; J: TRBJ2-1; V: TRBV19; D: TRBD2; CDR3: CASIKTSGRGNEQFF; DNA: TGTGCCAGTATTAAGACTAGCGGGAGGGGTAATGAGCAGTTCTTC
size: NA; J: TRBJ2-3; V: TRBV14; D: TRBD2; CDR3: CASSQDWASGSTDTQYF; DNA: TGTGCCAGCAGCCAAGATTGGGCTAGCGGGAGCACAGATACGCAGTATTTT
size: NA; J: TRBJ2-7; V: TRBV11-2; D: NA; CDR3: CASSLGREFRNEQYF; DNA: TGTGCCAGCAGCTTAGGCCGGGAGTTCAGGAACGAGCAGTACTTC
size: NA; J: TRBJ2-6; V: TRBV19; D: NA; CDR3: CASSVPRTGANVLTF; DNA: TGTGCCAGTAGTGTCCCCAGGACTGGGGCCAACGTCCTGACTTTC
size: NA; J: TRBJ2-1; V: TRBV7-9; D: NA; CDR3: CASSLALRGPYNEQFF; DNA: TGTGCCAGCAGCTTAGCGTTAAGGGGCCCCTACAATGAGCAGTTCTTC
size: few; J: TRBJ2-1; V: TRBV7-2; D: NA; CDR3: CASSSAWSSYNEQFF; DNA: TGTGCCAGCAGCTCCGCCTGGAGCTCCTACAATGAGCAGTTCTTC
size: NA; J: TRBJ2-3; V: TRBV5-1; D: NA; CDR3: CASSLVQDTQYF; DNA: TGCGCCAGCAGCCTGGTCCAAGATACGCAGTATTTT
size: once; J: TRBJ2-3; V: TRBV4-2; D: NA; CDR3: CASSPELRTDTQYF; DNA: TGTGCCAGCAGCCCAGAACTCCGCACAGATACGCAGTATTTT
size: NA; J: TRBJ2-7; V: TRBV7-9; D: NA; CDR3: CASSLVAYEQYF; DNA: TGTGCCAGCAGCTTAGTTGCCTACGAGCAGTACTTC
size: NA; J: TRBJ2-1; V: TRBV4-2; D: TRBD2; CDR3: CASSQGGSGRAEGEQFF; DNA: TGTGCCAGCAGCCAGGGGGGTAGCGGGAGGGCCGAGGGTGAGCAGTTCTTC
size: once; J: TRBJ2-1; V: TRBV11-2; D: TRBD2; CDR3: CASSKTSGSGNEQFF; DNA: TGTGCCAGCAGCAAAACTAGCGGGAGTGGTAATGAGCAGTTCTTC
size: NA; J: TRBJ2-7; V: TRBV5-8; D: NA; CDR3: CASSLWGLEREYF; DNA: TGTGCCAGCAGCTTGTGGGGACTCGAAAGGGAGTACTTC
size: NA; J: TRBJ2-5; V: TRBV28; D: NA; CDR3: CASSLGGRLETQYF; DNA: TGTGCCAGCAGTTTAGGGGGGAGGTTGGAGACCCAGTACTTC
size: NA; J: TRBJ1-1; V: TRBV7-8; D: NA; CDR3: CASSFTQMNTEAFF; DNA: TGTGCCAGCAGCTTCACGCAGATGAACACTGAAGCTTTCTTT
size: NA; J: TRBJ2-1; V: TRBV4-1; D: TRBD2; CDR3: CASSQSGTSGRPEQFF; DNA: TGCGCCAGCAGCCAATCCGGGACTAGCGGGAGGCCTGAGCAGTTCTTC
size: NA; J: TRBJ2-1; V: TRBV7-8; D: NA; CDR3: CASSLALGAYEQFF; DNA: TGTGCCAGCAGCTTAGCTCTGGGGGCGTATGAGCAGTTCTTC
size: NA; J: TRBJ2-7; V: TRBV6-6; D: TRBD2; CDR3: CASSLTSGPYEQYF; DNA: TGTGCCAGCAGTCTCACTAGCGGCCCCTACGAGCAGTACTTC
size: NA; J: TRBJ2-2; V: TRBV7-8; D: NA; CDR3: CASSLGNGELFF; DNA: TGTGCCAGCAGCTTGGGCAACGGGGAGCTGTTTTTT
size: NA; J: TRBJ2-1; V: TRBV5-4; D: TRBD2; CDR3: CASSLGLAGESNEQFF; DNA: TGTGCCAGCAGCTTGGGACTAGCGGGAGAGTCCAATGAGCAGTTCTTC
size: NA; J: TRBJ2-7; V: TRBV5-4; D: TRBD2; CDR3: CASSLSGLASYEQYF; DNA: TGTGCCAGCAGCTTGTCAGGACTAGCGAGCTACGAGCAGTACTTC
size: few; J: TRBJ2-1; V: TRBV5-4; D: TRBD2; CDR3: CASSLGLAGPSSYNEQFF; DNA: TGTGCCAGCAGCTTGGGGCTAGCGGGACCGAGCTCCTACAATGAGCAGTTCTTC
size: NA; J: TRBJ1-5; V: TRBV4-1; D: NA; CDR3: CASSQDGGIGNQPQHF; DNA: TGCGCCAGCAGCCAGGATGGAGGGATAGGCAATCAGCCCCAGCATTTT
size: NA; J: TRBJ1-5; V: TRBV2; D: TRBD1; CDR3: CASSRDRAPNQPQHF; DNA: TGTGCCAGCAGCAGGGACAGGGCACCTAATCAGCCCCAGCATTTT
size: NA; J: TRBJ2-6; V: TRBV19; D: TRBD2; CDR3: CASSRIATGGPSGANVLTF; DNA: TGTGCCAGTAGTAGGATCGCGACGGGAGGGCCCTCTGGGGCCAACGTCCTGACTTTC
size: NA; J: TRBJ1-1; V: TRBV19; D: NA; CDR3: CASTTLRPGKTEAFF; DNA: TGTGCCAGTACCACGTTAAGGCCGGGGAAGACTGAAGCTTTCTTT
size: NA; J: TRBJ2-5; V: TRBV5-1; D: NA; CDR3: CASSLALGPQETQYF; DNA: TGCGCCAGCAGCTTGGCGCTAGGTCCCCAAGAGACCCAGTACTTC
size: NA; J: TRBJ2-3; V: TRBV7-2; D: NA; CDR3: CASSLSGLSTDTQYF; DNA: TGTGCCAGCAGCTTATCGGGACTCTCCACAGATACGCAGTATTTT
size: NA; J: TRBJ2-5; V: TRBV6-5; D: NA; CDR3: CASSPGHHKETQYF; DNA: TGTGCCAGCAGTCCGGGACACCATAAGGAGACCCAGTACTTC
size: NA; J: TRBJ2-5; V: TRBV10-1; D: TRBD2; CDR3: CASSENVAGVGTQYF; DNA: TGCGCCAGCAGTGAAAATGTAGCGGGAGTTGGGACCCAGTACTTC
size: NA; J: TRBJ2-1; V: TRBV7-9; D: NA; CDR3: CASSLGGYDEQFF; DNA: TGTGCCAGCAGCTTAGGAGGATACGATGAGCAGTTCTTC
size: NA; J: TRBJ2-1; V: TRBV30; D: TRBD1; CDR3: CAWSRGTGAYNEQFF; DNA: TGTGCCTGGAGTCGAGGGACAGGGGCCTACAATGAGCAGTTCTTC
size: once; J: TRBJ1-5; V: TRBV19; D: NA; CDR3: CASSNQGKNQPQHF; DNA: TGTGCCAGTAGTAATCAGGGAAAAAATCAGCCCCAGCATTTT
size: NA; J: TRBJ2-1; V: TRBV5-1; D: TRBD2; CDR3: CASSFWTSGTNEQFF; DNA: TGCGCCAGCAGCTTTTGGACTAGCGGGACCAATGAGCAGTTCTTC
size: NA; J: TRBJ2-2; V: TRBV23-1; D: NA; CDR3: CASSQPHLGGAGELFF; DNA: TGCGCCAGCAGTCAGCCTCACTTAGGGGGAGCCGGGGAGCTGTTTTTT
size: NA; J: TRBJ2-1; V: TRBV28; D: TRBD2; CDR3: CASSVQAGASYNEQFF; DNA: TGTGCCAGCAGTGTCCAAGCGGGAGCCTCCTACAATGAGCAGTTCTTC
size: NA; J: TRBJ1-2; V: TRBV28; D: TRBD1; CDR3: CASSFGLGTGVRGYTF; DNA: TGTGCCAGCAGTTTCGGTTTGGGAACAGGGGTTCGCGGCTACACCTTC
size: few; J: TRBJ1-1; V: TRBV18; D: NA; CDR3: CASSHPDRFEAFF; DNA: TGTGCCAGCTCACATCCAGACAGATTTGAAGCTTTCTTT
size: NA; J: TRBJ2-1; V: TRBV30; D: TRBD2; CDR3: CAWSGLAVNEQFF; DNA: TGTGCCTGGTCAGGACTAGCGGTCAATGAGCAGTTCTTC
size: NA; J: TRBJ2-1; V: TRBV4-2; D: NA; CDR3: CASRTWGYNEQFF; DNA: TGTGCCAGCAGGACGTGGGGCTACAATGAGCAGTTCTTC
size: NA; J: TRBJ1-4; V: TRBV7-9; D: NA; CDR3: CASSVELAGSEKLFF; DNA: TGTGCCAGCAGCGTAGAGTTGGCAGGGAGTGAAAAACTGTTTTTT
size: NA; J: TRBJ1-3; V: TRBV6-1; D: NA; CDR3: CASREAWGNTIYF; DNA: TGTGCCAGCAGGGAGGCCTGGGGAAACACCATATATTTT
size: NA; J: TRBJ1-3; V: TRBV5-6; D: NA; CDR3: CASSLVGFSENTIYF; DNA: TGTGCCAGCAGCTTGGTCGGGTTTTCGGAAAACACCATATATTTT
size: NA; J: TRBJ2-1; V: TRBV7-2; D: NA; CDR3: CASSLRASGGDEQFF; DNA: TGTGCCAGCAGCTTAAGGGCGTCTGGGGGAGATGAGCAGTTCTTC
size: NA; J: TRBJ1-3; V: TRBV9; D: NA; CDR3: CASSPLEVSGNTIYF; DNA: TGTGCCAGCAGCCCTCTTGAAGTCTCTGGAAACACCATATATTTT
size: NA; J: TRBJ2-5; V: TRBV5-1; D: NA; CDR3: CASSTPGSQETQYF; DNA: TGCGCCAGCAGTACCCCGGGATCGCAAGAGACCCAGTACTTC
size: NA; J: TRBJ2-3; V: TRBV5-6; D: NA; CDR3: CASSLGEQDTQYF; DNA: TGTGCCAGCAGCTTGGGGGAACAGGATACGCAGTATTTT
size: NA; J: TRBJ2-7; V: TRBV9; D: NA; CDR3: CASSVGASEFSYEQYF; DNA: TGTGCCAGCAGCGTAGGGGCTAGCGAATTCTCCTACGAGCAGTACTTC
size: NA; J: TRBJ1-2; V: TRBV30; D: TRBD1; CDR3: CAWSHKLPGQRNYGYTF; DNA: TGTGCCTGGAGCCACAAACTCCCGGGACAGCGTAACTATGGCTACACCTTC
size: NA; J: TRBJ2-1; V: TRBV11-2; D: NA; CDR3: CASRRQGGNEQFF; DNA: TGTGCCAGCCGCCGACAGGGAGGGAATGAGCAGTTCTTC
size: NA; J: TRBJ2-7; V: TRBV7-6; D: TRBD2; CDR3: CASSPRVAGGSKSYEQYF; DNA: TGTGCCAGCAGCCCCAGGGTAGCGGGAGGGTCGAAATCCTACGAGCAGTACTTC